Reported below is one T cell receptor (beta chain). Its antigen specificity is not known. No qualities accompany the bases; no much larger clone lies one base away. CDR1 and CDR2, looked up from the germline V gene, are SGDLS and YYNGEE. V is pruned by 3 bases and J by 7 bases, leaving 11 bases of the junction without a gene match. The CDR3 runs 15 residues from the cysteine to the phenylalanine. The sequence is cut down to CDR3 DNA, 45 bases in frame from base 1. The data stem from a study of identifying expanded T cells in peripheral blood (dated by TCRdb to 2018 to 2020). For context, the study as a whole: Four technical replicates, made by sequencing separate aliquots from the same pool of genomic DNA, were compared pairwise.

What the authors observed across the whole study: Across all healthy donors, variance in clone template counts between approximately two-week samples was found to increase significantly with total template count. The authors expected that biological variance in healthy repertoires might rise further over much longer intervals, such as months to years. The binomial model flagged 0.9 to 1.5 differentially abundant clones between technical replicates but approximately 16 over two weeks and 19 over about four weeks. Across all healthy-donor time intervals, the beta-binomial model significantly cut both the number of clones called differentially abundant and the false-positive rate.

TCRbeta CDR3 regions were profiled with the immunoSEQ Assay using bias-controlled multiplex PCR amplification of genomic DNA. The authors processed their data as follows. The absolute abundance of each unique TCRbeta CDR3 region was quantified after sequences were collapsed and filtered. Two models were used to test differential abundance: a binomial model (Fisher-equivalent) and a beta-binomial model that adds time-dependent variance fitted from healthy donors. Clones with fewer than 5 combined templates were removed, and differential abundance was called for clones with a Benjamini-Hochberg FDR below 0.01. Beta-binomial variance was modeled as a function of total template count across the two samples using the form v = (b*log(k)+a)^2. TCRdb took over this immuneACCESS table, retaining in-frame rearrangements with V and J assigned. Such tables are incomplete; in checked studies, under half of the missing clones stem from an unresolved V gene, and the remainder is unexplained. That table furnishes V, J and clone size, whereas the DNA furnished D and trimming. The sample table shows 120,000 or so clones, and 84% are seen once. Of the sample, over 3% falls within the top ten clones.

No immune events such as infections were documented for the healthy donors during the collection period. Healthy-donor blood repertoires served as a training cohort to calibrate time-dependent variance in a beta-binomial model of T-cell clone differential abundance. There were some ten healthy donors in the training cohort, of whom 3 were female and 7 were male. The donors were between roughly 29 and 64 years old, with an average age of approximately 45 years. Obtained from a commercial supplier, whole blood was collected from each healthy donor at three time points set around 13 days apart. For immunosequencing, genomic DNA was extracted from whole blood that had not been sorted.

Material: blood. The sequence was collected from a person aged 18 to 70 in good health. The chain was built from TRBV9 and TRBJ1-2, with TRBD1 matching 8 junction bases. This receptor carries the CDR3 CASSEPQTGAGGYTF. The sequenced DNA is TGTGCCAGCAGCGAGCCTCAGACAGGGGCAGGTGGCTACACCTTC. The full variable domain, completed from the reference TRBV9 and TRBJ1-2 proteins outside the CDR3, reads DSGVTQTPKHLITATGQRVTLRCSPRSGDLSVYWYQQSLDQGLQFLIQYYNGEERAKGNILERFSAQQFPDLHSELNLSSLELGDSALYFCASSEPQTGAGGYTFGSGTRLTVV.